Each of the 10 T cell receptor delta chains below was sequenced from the same sample in a study of gamma-delta T cells after stem cell transplantation. TCRdb re-analyzed the RT-PCR reads via CATT. This table holds around 2,000 delta-chain clones, 3.1% found once. Source material: gamma-delta T cells. The receptors originated from a human donor. It is not recorded whose cells these are; they may come from a transplant donor.

In its sample, this clone was seen a few times. TCRdb attributes to this sequence the protein of a much larger clone, which differs from the DNA translation at residue 13; a read error is likely, and the protein displayed is translated from the DNA. The CDR3 sequence: CACDRLGEKTNTEKLIF. The DNA for the CDR3 is TGTGCCTGTGACAGACTGGGGGAGAAAACCAACACCGAAAAACTCATCTTT. This chain links TRDV2 with TRDJ1, with TRDD3 matching over 9 bases. Germline CDR1 reads GEAIGNYY; CDR2 reads EKD. The CDR3 extends over 17 amino acids.

A word on this clone: A far larger clone is just one base off, so this is likely a read error. Within the sample, other DNA sequences also encode this same CDR3. This rearrangement joins TRDV2 to TRDJ1; 12 nucleotides align to TRDD3. The length of the CDR3 is 19 residues. V dropped 3 bases and J dropped 0; count of bases not matched to a gene: 13. Germline V gives CDR1 GEAIGNYY, CDR2 EKD. The DNA for the CDR3 is TGTGCCTGTGACCCAGTACTGGGGGATACCCCTCCCTACACCGATAAACTCATCTTT. Translated, it gives CACDPVLGDTPPYTDKLIF.

There are a few counts of this clone. A read error likely explains this, since a far larger clone differs by one base. The J gene is TRDJ1, the V gene TRDV2; 8 bases are shared with TRDD3. CDR1 is GEAIGNYY, CDR2 EKD, per germline. Trimming cost V 0 bases and J 0 bases; bases outside gene matches: 8. CDR3 size: 17 residues. Here the CDR3 DNA reads TGTGCCTGTGACACCGTGGGGATACTTGTGGACACCGATAAACTCATCTTT. Translated, it gives CACDTVGILVDTDKLIF.

As regards this clone: TCRdb's protein, taken from a much larger clone, differs from this DNA's translation at residue 9, likely owing to a read error; the protein displayed comes from the DNA. The rearrangement links TRDV2 to TRDJ1; TRDD3 matches 8 bases. The CDR3 totals 18 residues. With V trimmed by 0 bases and J by 1 base, 12 bases remained unmatched. Germline V CDR1 and CDR2: GEAIGNYY, EKD. CDR3 nucleotide sequence: TGTGCCTGTGACACCCTCCACCGTATTGGGGGATCCACCGATAAACTCATCTTT. Protein sequence: CACDTLHRIGGSTDKLIF.

With regard to this clone: The protein that TCRdb holds for this DNA derives from a much larger clone and differs from the translated DNA at residue 19, which likely indicates a read error; the protein shown here is translated from the DNA. The chain is built from TRDV2 and TRDJ1; TRDD3 agrees at 11 bases. The V gene's germline CDR1 is GEAIGNYY and CDR2 EKD. The CDR3 length is 21 residues. For the CDR3, the DNA is TGTGCCTGTGACACCGTTGCCAGGACGTCTGGGGGATACTCCTCCACCGATAAACCCATCTTT. It codes for CACDTVARTSGGYSSTDKPIF.

A few counts support this clone. The amino acid sequence in TCRdb belongs to a much larger clone and departs from this DNA's translation at residue 8, likely a sequencing read error; the sequence shown is translated from the DNA. This chain links TRDV2 with TRDJ1; D is uncertain. This CDR3 contains 18 residues. V lost 2 bases and J 0 bases, leaving 21 bases between the germline ends. Per germline, CDR1 GEAIGNYY and CDR2 EKD. CDR3 bases: TGTGCCTGTGACAGTCTTAGTCCCGGAGAACCGTACACCGATAAACTCATCTTT. Translating it yields CACDSLSPGEPYTDKLIF.

With regard to this clone: This is likely an artifact of a read error, given a far larger clone one base away. The gene calls are TRDV2 and TRDJ3; 7 bases map to TRDD3. Germline V gene lookup returns CDR1 GEAIGNYY and CDR2 EKD. There are 21 residues in the CDR3. CDR3 region: CARDRAHAGGLSSWDTRQMFF. As DNA, the CDR3 is TGTGCCCGTGACAGGGCCCATGCTGGGGGCCTGAGCTCCTGGGACACCCGACAGATGTTTTTC.

This clone is medium-sized. The chain links TRDV2 to TRDJ1; unclear D gene. Trimming shortened V by 0 bases and J by 0 bases, and 25 bases separated the two germline ends. This CDR3 comprises 20 residues. Looked up from germline, CDR1 is GEAIGNYY and CDR2 is EKD. The chain's CDR3 is CACDTVSSEVGRAYTDKLIF. The CDR3 bases are TGTGCCTGTGACACCGTTTCATCCGAGGTAGGCCGCGCCTACACCGATAAACTCATCTTT.

This clone has only a few counts. The TCRdb protein comes from a much larger clone and disagrees with this DNA's translation at residue 10, likely due to a read error; the protein given here is derived from the DNA. The gene calls are TRDV2 and TRDJ1; 7 positions match TRDD3. J was trimmed by 3 bases and V by 3 bases; bases with no gene match: 9. The CDR3 has 15 amino acids. The germline V gene has CDR1 GEAIGNYY and CDR2 EKD. The CDR3 nucleotides are TGTGCCTGTGACGCCCTACTGGGGACCCCCGATAAACTCATCTTT. Amino acid sequence: CACDALLGTPDKLIF.

This chain joins TRDV2 and TRDJ1; tentatively, D is TRDD3 (5 bases). Trimming left V 4 bases short and J 0 bases short, with 20 bases between. Germline CDR1 reads GEAIGNYY; CDR2 reads EKD. The CDR3 loop spans 17 amino acids. The CDR3: CACEEVAWAKYTDKLIF. As DNA, the CDR3 is TGTGCCTGTGAGGAGGTCGCCTGGGCCAAGTACACCGATAAACTCATCTTT.